Listed below are T cell receptor beta chains from one sample, sequenced in a study of CD8+ T cells in alopecia areata. Data came from immunoSEQ multiplex PCR; TCRdb stores just in-frame clones and leaves some out. The sample carries about 69,000 clones, 55% to 75% recorded once. The specimen comprised CD8+ T cells sorted from blood, sampled at week 0. The receptors were gathered from a human donor with alopecia areata. The CDR3 runs from the conserved cysteine through the conserved F or W. Fields, in order: clone size, J gene, V gene, D gene, CDR3 protein, CDR3 DNA. The D gene is left open where the match is weak. Part of the rows lack a size; the others show once, few, many or a class for expanded clones.

NA	TRBJ1-2	TRBV30	NA	CASDKGIGWDYGYTF	TGTGCCTCCGACAAGGGGATCGGGTGGGACTATGGCTACACCTTC
NA	TRBJ2-7	TRBV4-1	NA	CASRPTDPSSYEQYF	TGCGCCAGCCGTCCTACGGACCCGAGCTCCTACGAGCAGTACTTC
NA	TRBJ2-4	TRBV9	NA	CASSEGDEAKNIQYF	TGTGCCAGCAGCGAGGGGGATGAGGCCAAAAACATTCAGTACTTC
NA	TRBJ1-1	TRBV13	TRBD1	CASSLGLGQGNTEAFF	TGTGCCAGCAGCTTAGGCCTGGGACAGGGGAACACTGAAGCTTTCTTT
few	TRBJ2-7	TRBV4-3	NA	CASSQDRGAYEQYF	TGCGCCAGCAGCCAAGATCGAGGGGCCTACGAGCAGTACTTC
NA	TRBJ1-5	TRBV27	TRBD1	CASSSPGTDNQPQHF	TGTGCCAGCAGTTCCCCCGGGACAGACAATCAGCCCCAGCATTTT
NA	TRBJ2-3	TRBV4-3	NA	CASSQEESGVKGADTQYF	TGCGCCAGCAGCCAAGAAGAGTCGGGGGTGAAGGGGGCAGATACGCAGTATTTT
NA	TRBJ2-3	TRBV27	TRBD2	CASSSLAGGADTQYF	TGTGCCAGCAGTTCACTAGCGGGGGGGGCAGATACGCAGTATTTT
once	TRBJ2-7	TRBV13	NA	CASSEGRGISSYEQYF	TGTGCCAGCAGCGAGGGTCGGGGAATTAGCTCCTACGAGCAGTACTTC
few	TRBJ2-6	TRBV10-3	NA	CAISESTEGTDSGANVLTF	TGTGCCATCAGTGAGTCGACCGAGGGGACGGACTCTGGGGCCAACGTCCTGACTTTC
many	TRBJ2-7	TRBV11-1	NA	CASSLDPTFSYEQYF	TGTGCCAGCAGCTTAGATCCCACGTTCTCCTACGAGCAGTACTTC
few	TRBJ2-5	TRBV15	NA	CATSRDSQQETQYF	TGTGCCACCAGCAGAGATTCCCAGCAAGAGACCCAGTACTTC
once	TRBJ2-7	TRBV29-1	NA	CSVGETPTYEQYF	TGCAGCGTTGGTGAGACACCGACCTACGAGCAGTACTTC
NA	TRBJ2-5	TRBV4-3	NA	CASRHTKETQYF	TGCGCCAGCAGACATACAAAGGAGACCCAGTACTTC
NA	TRBJ2-5	TRBV6-5	NA	CASSKYRTAQETQYF	TGTGCCAGCAGTAAATACCGGACAGCCCAAGAGACCCAGTACTTC
NA	TRBJ2-5	TRBV9	NA	CASSVGGNRETQYF	TGTGCCAGCAGCGTAGGGGGGAATCGAGAGACCCAGTACTTC
NA	TRBJ2-1	TRBV27	NA	CASSTFGNEQFF	TGTGCCAGCAGTACATTTGGCAATGAGCAGTTCTTC
NA	TRBJ2-2	TRBV5-1	TRBD2	CASSVPSGLAGTGELFF	TGCGCCAGCAGCGTCCCATCTGGGCTAGCGGGCACCGGGGAGCTGTTTTTT
NA	TRBJ1-1	TRBV29-1	NA	CSAHAGGQEAFF	TGCAGCGCCCACGCGGGGGGGCAGGAAGCTTTCTTT
NA	TRBJ1-6	TRBV2	NA	CASRKGTDYSPLHF	TGTGCCAGCAGGAAGGGGACGGATTATTCACCCCTCCACTTT
few	TRBJ2-2	TRBV11-2	NA	CASSGLVDGGELFF	TGTGCCAGCAGTGGACTGGTGGATGGCGGGGAGCTGTTTTTT
few	TRBJ1-4	TRBV4-1	NA	CASSPVDGGIEKLFF	TGCGCCAGCAGCCCCGTTGACGGGGGAATTGAAAAACTGTTTTTT
NA	TRBJ1-1	TRBV7-9	TRBD1	CASSAGTENTEAFF	TGTGCCAGCAGCGCCGGGACAGAGAACACTGAAGCTTTCTTT
NA	TRBJ1-2	TRBV7-9	NA	CASSFGPGSFYGYTF	TGTGCCAGCAGCTTCGGTCCTGGCAGCTTCTATGGCTACACCTTC
few	TRBJ1-5	TRBV7-2	NA	CASSLAYRNQPQHF	TGTGCCAGCAGCTTAGCATACCGCAATCAGCCCCAGCATTTT
few	TRBJ2-1	TRBV9	NA	CASSVGRSSYNEQFF	TGTGCCAGCAGCGTAGGGAGGAGCTCCTACAATGAGCAGTTCTTC
NA	TRBJ2-7	TRBV5-6	NA	CASSYVSYEQYF	TGTGCCAGCAGTTATGTCTCCTACGAGCAGTACTTC
NA	TRBJ2-6	TRBV10-3	NA	CAMKGPDSGANVLTF	TGTGCCATGAAGGGACCGGACTCTGGGGCCAACGTCCTGACTTTC
few	TRBJ1-1	TRBV19	NA	CASSIPDLDTEAFF	TGTGCCAGTAGTATTCCCGACCTGGACACTGAAGCTTTCTTT
few	TRBJ2-6	TRBV6-5	NA	CASSPQGFGANVLTF	TGTGCCAGCAGTCCCCAGGGATTTGGGGCCAACGTCCTGACTTTC
few	TRBJ2-3	TRBV5-5	NA	CASSYDRSTDTQYF	TGTGCCAGCAGCTACGACAGATCCACAGATACGCAGTATTTT
NA	TRBJ2-3	TRBV27	NA	CASSLLGTDTQYF	TGTGCCAGCAGTTTATTGGGCACAGATACGCAGTATTTT
NA	TRBJ2-7	TRBV28	NA	CASSFGTGEQYF	TGTGCCAGCAGTTTTGGGACGGGCGAGCAGTACTTC
NA	TRBJ2-1	TRBV30	TRBD2	CAWSPAGGHYNEQFF	TGTGCCTGGAGTCCAGCGGGAGGCCATTACAATGAGCAGTTCTTC
NA	TRBJ1-2	TRBV4-3	NA	CASSQDGHTGRTF	TGCGCCAGCAGCCAAGACGGACACACGGGCCGCACCTTC
NA	TRBJ2-7	TRBV13	TRBD2	CASSATSGLSEQYF	TGTGCCAGCAGCGCGACTAGCGGCCTCTCCGAGCAGTACTTC
NA	TRBJ2-1	TRBV7-2	TRBD1	CASSPGTGVYNEQFF	TGTGCCAGCAGCCCTGGGACAGGAGTTTACAATGAGCAGTTCTTC
medium-sized	TRBJ2-7	TRBV7-2	TRBD2	CASSLVAGEFGEQYF	TGTGCCAGCAGCTTAGTAGCGGGAGAATTCGGAGAGCAGTACTTC
NA	TRBJ2-7	TRBV6-5	NA	CASSPDSTYEQYF	TGTGCCAGCAGTCCGGACAGCACCTACGAGCAGTACTTC
NA	TRBJ1-2	TRBV27	TRBD1	CASSRQGGGYTF	TGTGCCAGCAGTCGACAGGGCGGCGGCTACACCTTC